The 29 T cell receptor beta chains presented below share a single source sample, sequenced in a study of T cell repertoires in cytomegalovirus infection. These receptors' targets are unknown. From the reads, TCRdb called clonotypes with MiXCR, one entry per CDR3 protein. This sample carries some 800,000 distinct CDR3 sequences, approximately 32% of them seen once, and the ten largest clones take around 12%. The specimen was cultured CD8+ T cells from PBMCs, collected from culture after CMV antigen stimulation. The receptors shown here come from a human donor in good health (CMV status not recorded). Some clones in this sample may be carry-over from other donors' samples.

In its sample, this clonotype was seen a few times. V usage is TRBV6-5 and J usage is TRBJ1-1, with D possibly being TRBD1 (5 bases). The CDR3 sequence is 14 residues long. Trimming left V 2 bases short and J 4 bases short, with 11 bases between. The germline V gene has CDR1 MNHEY and CDR2 SVGAGI. CDR3 sequence reads: CASSYVRGATEAFF. The CDR3 DNA sequence: TGTGCCAGCAGTTACGTGAGGGGCGCCACTGAAGCTTTCTTT.

The chain recombines TRBV7-3 with TRBJ2-1, with TRBD2 matching over 8 bases. The germline V gene has CDR1 SGHTA and CDR2 FQGTGA. The CDR3 runs to 15 residues. The ends lost 6 bases at V and 3 bases at J; junction bases unmatched: 7. The CDR3 DNA reads TGTGCCAGCAGTAATAGCGGGGACCTCTACAATGAGCAGTTCTTC. The encoded protein is CASSNSGDLYNEQFF.

This clonotype has only a few counts. The chain is built from TRBV6-1 and TRBJ2-3; D unclear. Germline V lookup: CDR1 MNHNS, CDR2 SASEGT. The CDR3 spans 12 residues. The V end lost 5 bases, the J end lost 4 bases, and 7 bases lay between the germline ends. The chain's CDR3 is CASSRNPDTQYF. The CDR3 DNA is TGTGCCAGCAGTCGCAACCCAGATACGCAGTATTTT.

The table lists this clonotype with many counts. This chain connects TRBV7-9 to TRBJ1-1, with a possible D match to TRBD1 (5 bases). Germline CDR1 SEHNR, CDR2 FQNEAQ (reference sequence). This CDR3 has 15 amino acids. V lost 5 bases and J 4 bases, leaving 17 bases between the germline ends. The CDR3 DNA follows: TGTGCCAGCAGCCCAAAATTTCGGGGGAGCACTGAAGCTTTCTTT. It yields the protein CASSPKFRGSTEAFF.

The chain is built from TRBV13 and TRBJ2-7, with TRBD1 as a possible D gene (5 bases). The CDR3 contains 15 residues. V lost 5 bases, J lost 6 bases, and 20 bases lay in between. The germline V gene has CDR1 PRHDT and CDR2 FYEKMQ (reference sequence). This CDR3 is CASSPTGALRGEQYF. In DNA form, the CDR3 reads TGTGCCAGCAGCCCTACAGGTGCCCTTAGGGGCGAGCAGTACTTC.

The V and J genes are TRBV6-4 and TRBJ1-1; unclear D gene. The CDR3 extends over 13 amino acids. V lost 5 bases to trimming and J lost 4 bases, with 11 bases between them. Germline loops: CDR1 MRHNA, CDR2 SNTAGT. This CDR3 is CASSRQSCTEAFF. In DNA form, the CDR3 reads TGTGCCAGCAGTCGTCAAAGTTGCACTGAAGCTTTCTTT.

As regards this clonotype: Germline and junction disagree at one end, which may indicate a read error. The chain links TRBV5-3 to TRBJ1-1; unclear D gene. TRBV5-3 is labeled an ORF, and its function is uncertain. The CDR3 length is 9 residues. The chain's CDR3 is CASSSPPSF. The CDR3 region has the DNA TGTGCCAGCAGTTCACCCCCGAGTTTT.

V is TRBV7-9 and J is TRBJ1-1; a possible D gene is TRBD1 (5 bases). Germline lookup yields CDR1 SEHNR and CDR2 FQNEAQ (reference sequence). V dropped 6 bases and J dropped 7 bases, with 9 bases sitting between them. CDR3 length equals 11 residues. The CDR3: CASRQGGEAFF. Here the CDR3 DNA reads TGTGCCAGCAGGCAGGGTGGTGAAGCTTTCTTT.

This clonotype was counted only a few times. The rearrangement links TRBV4-1 to TRBJ1-5; TRBD1 is a possible D gene (6 bases). Looked up from germline, CDR1 is MGHRA and CDR2 is YSYEKL. Trimming cost V 4 bases and J 7 bases, with 14 bases left between them. The CDR3 runs to 14 residues. CDR3 region: CASSPDSMLQPQHF. For the CDR3, the DNA is TGCGCCAGCAGCCCGGACAGTATGCTACAGCCCCAGCATTTT.

The V and J genes are TRBV4-2 and TRBJ1-5; D gene ambiguous. V was shortened by 0 bases and J by 5 bases, with 5 bases between the two germline ends. CDR1 and CDR2 (germline): LGHNA, YNFKEQ. The CDR3 is 13 amino acids. The CDR3 nucleotides are TGTGCCAGCAGCCAAGATACCCATCAGCCCCAGCATTTT. It is translated as CASSQDTHQPQHF.

There are a few counts of this clonotype. The J gene is TRBJ2-7, the V gene TRBV4-2, with D unclear. V shed 2 bases and J shed 1 base, with 9 bases lying between them. The CDR3 is made up of 14 amino acids. Germline loops: CDR1 LGHNA, CDR2 YNFKEQ. The CDR3 DNA follows: TGTGCCAGCAGCCAACTAGAACGGTCCTACGAGCAGTACTTC. Encoded protein: CASSQLERSYEQYF.

The V gene is TRBV9, the J gene TRBJ2-6; D is perhaps TRBD1 (6 bases). CDR3 size: 18 residues. Germline-derived CDR1 and CDR2 are SGDLS and YYNGEE. V lost 3 bases, J lost 0 bases, and 16 bases lay in between. CDR3 DNA: TGTGCCAGCAGCGCCGGGACATTTCGAACCTCTGGGGCCAACGTCCTGACTTTC. Translating gives CASSAGTFRTSGANVLTF.

V is TRBV20-1 and J is TRBJ1-1; 8 positions agree with TRBD1. The V gene's germline CDR1 is DFQATT and CDR2 SNEGSKA (reference sequence). V trimming: 2 bases; J trimming: 7 bases; junction bases outside the gene matches: 3. This CDR3 comprises 12 residues. The chain's CDR3 is CSARPGGFEAFF. Written as DNA, the CDR3 is TGCAGTGCTAGACCAGGGGGCTTTGAAGCTTTCTTT.

This clonotype has more than one count but fewer than ten. V usage is TRBV2 and J usage is TRBJ2-2; 11 bases are a match to TRBD2. CDR3 size: 17 residues. CDR1 and CDR2 (germline): SNHLY, FYNNEI. With V trimmed by 2 bases and J by 0 bases, 2 bases remained unmatched. The chain's CDR3 is CASSEPSGGSNTGELFF. In nucleotides, the CDR3 is TGTGCCAGCAGTGAACCTAGCGGGGGGTCGAACACCGGGGAGCTGTTTTTT.

This clonotype was observed many times. The chain is built from TRBV28 and TRBJ1-5, with a weak D call TRBD1 (5 bases). Germline loops: CDR1 MDHEN, CDR2 SYDVKM. The length of the CDR3 is 13 residues. V was clipped by 7 bases and J by 4 bases, with 11 bases between them. Written as DNA, the CDR3 is TGTGCCAGCATTGACAGAGAAAATCAGCCCCAGCATTTT. Its protein is CASIDRENQPQHF. Looking up the rest from reference TRBV28 and TRBJ1-5 gives the full variable domain: DVKVTQSSRYLVKRTGEKVFLECVQDMDHENMFWYRQDPGLGLRLIYFSYDVKMKEKGDIPEGYSVSREKKERFSLILESASTNQTSMYLCASIDRENQPQHFGDGTRLSIL.

This clonotype has at least ten counts. The rearrangement uses TRBV7-8 and TRBJ2-1; D could derive from TRBD1 or TRBD2 (5 bases each). CDR3 length equals 11 residues. Germline V gene data show CDR1 as SGHVS and CDR2 as FQNEAQ. V was cut by 5 bases and J by 8 bases, with 7 bases left in between. The CDR3 bases are TGTGCCAGCAGCCGAGGGGATGAGCAGTTCTTC. Encoded protein: CASSRGDEQFF.

This clonotype came up once. The chain links TRBV10-1 to TRBJ2-3; D remains ambiguous. CDR3 length: 11 amino acids. Germline CDR1 is WNHNN and CDR2 is SYGVQD (reference sequence). The V gene lost 4 bases and the J gene lost 6 bases, with 5 bases spanning the gap. The CDR3 sequence is CASSGMDTQYF. The CDR3 DNA reads as TGCGCCAGCAGTGGGATGGATACGCAGTATTTT.

The chain recombines TRBV6-2 or TRBV6-3 with TRBJ2-2; perhaps D is TRBD1 or TRBD2 (5 bases each). Per the germline V gene, CDR1 is MNHEY and CDR2 is SVGEGT. The CDR3 has 13 residues. The V and J ends lost 6 bases and 6 bases respectively, with 11 bases between them. The CDR3 region is CASRPLGPGELFF. The DNA for the CDR3 is TGTGCCAGCAGACCCCTGGGACCCGGGGAGCTGTTTTTT.

This chain joins TRBV9 and TRBJ1-5; the match to TRBD1 covers 9 bases. The CDR3 spans 19 residues. CDR1 is SGDLS and CDR2 is YYNGEE in the germline V gene. The V segment lost 6 bases and the J segment 5 bases; nucleotides outside the gene matches: 21. CDR3 DNA: TGTGCCAGCAATACAAGAGGACAGGGGCGGGTGGGGGCGGATCAGCCCCAGCATTTT. Its protein product is CASNTRGQGRVGADQPQHF.

The sample holds a few counts of this clonotype. The rearrangement joins TRBV6-5 to TRBJ1-3; D is uncertain. V lost 0 bases and J 2 bases, leaving 8 bases between the germline ends. The CDR3 contains 15 residues. Germline-derived CDR1 and CDR2 are MNHEY and SVGAGI. CDR3 DNA sequence: TGTGCCAGCAGTTACTCTCCTTCAACTGGAAACACCATATATTTT. It codes for CASSYSPSTGNTIYF.

The chain joins TRBV19 to TRBJ2-7, with TRBD1 matching 8 bases. This CDR3 region has 14 residues. Germline V gives CDR1 LNHDA, CDR2 SQIVND (reference sequence). The V gene end was trimmed by 5 bases and the J gene end by 3 bases; junction bases not matched to a gene: 6. The CDR3 nucleotides read TGTGCCAGTAGTCTATCGACAGGGGACTACGAGCAGTACTTC. Translating gives CASSLSTGDYEQYF. Complete variable domain (other parts from reference TRBV19 and TRBJ2-7): DGGITQSPKYLFRKEGQNVTLSCEQNLNHDAMYWYRQDPGQGLRLIYYSQIVNDFQKGDIAEGYSVSREKKESFPLTVTSAQKNPTAFYLCASSLSTGDYEQYFGPGTRLTVT.

The rearrangement joins TRBV7-9 to TRBJ1-1; unclear D gene. Germline CDR1 is SEHNR and CDR2 is FQNEAQ (reference sequence). V lost 5 bases and J 5 bases, leaving 12 bases between the germline ends. This CDR3 is built from 13 residues. The CDR3: CASSHGRVTEAFF. The CDR3 region has the DNA TGTGCCAGCAGCCACGGTAGGGTGACTGAAGCTTTCTTT.

The chain employs TRBV10-3 and TRBJ2-7, with D perhaps matching TRBD2 (6 bases). CDR1 is ENHRY and CDR2 is SYGVKD in the germline V gene. The ends were cut back, 0 bases at V and 13 bases at J, with 13 bases in the middle. The CDR3 has 12 residues. CDR3 amino acids: CAISESRGPEYF. The CDR3 coding sequence is TGTGCCATCAGTGAGTCGCGGGGCCCGGAATACTTC.

The V and J genes are TRBV27 and TRBJ2-7; D assignment may be TRBD1 or TRBD2 (5 bases each). Between the trimmed V and J ends, which lost 6 bases and 1 base, there was a span of 10 bases. This CDR3 is built from 13 residues. Germline values: CDR1 MNHEY, CDR2 SMNVEV (reference sequence). CDR3 in amino acids: CASRGGGSYEQYV. The CDR3 coding sequence is TGTGCCAGCAGGGGTGGGGGATCCTACGAGCAGTACGTC.

The chain employs TRBV6-2 or TRBV6-3 and TRBJ1-2, with a weak D call TRBD1 (5 bases). This CDR3 spans 15 amino acids. The ends were cut back, 5 bases at V and 4 bases at J, with 17 bases in the middle. Germline lookup yields CDR1 MNHEY and CDR2 SVGEGT. DNA for the CDR3: TGTGCCAGCAGTACTGGGGCCGTTTCGGGCTATGGCTACACCTTC. Amino acid sequence: CASSTGAVSGYGYTF.

This clonotype was observed many times. This chain joins TRBV11-2 and TRBJ1-1; 9 bases fit TRBD1. Trimming at V came to 3 bases and at J to 6 bases, leaving 17 bases not matched to a gene. The CDR3 has 18 residues. Germline assignment: CDR1 SGHAT and CDR2 FQNNGV. CDR3 bases: TGTGCCAGCAGCTTTTGGACCACAACCGGGACAGGGCATTCTGAAGCTTTCTTT. Its translation: CASSFWTTTGTGHSEAFF.

This chain links TRBV5-1 with TRBJ2-7, with TRBD1 matching 8 bases. V trimming: 3 bases; J trimming: 1 base; junction bases outside the gene matches: 9. Germline CDR1 SGHRS, CDR2 YFSETQ. CDR3 length: 16 amino acids. CDR3 DNA sequence: TGCGCCAGCAGCTCTCCGAGGGACAGGCCGTCCTACGAGCAGTACTTC. Its protein is CASSSPRDRPSYEQYF. Variable domain in full (rest from reference TRBV5-1 and TRBJ2-7): KAGVTQTPRYLIKTRGQQVTLSCSPISGHRSVSWYQQTPGQGLQFLFEYFSETQRNKGNFPGRFSGRQFSNSRSEMNVSTLELGDSALYLCASSSPRDRPSYEQYFGPGTRLTVT.

The rearrangement uses TRBV27 and TRBJ1-5; D not resolved. Germline values: CDR1 MNHEY, CDR2 SMNVEV (reference sequence). Trimming took off 2 bases at V and 1 base at J, with 9 bases between the two ends. This CDR3 comprises 15 residues. The CDR3 sequence: CASSLRWGSNQPQHF. CDR3 nucleotides: TGTGCCAGCAGTTTACGTTGGGGAAGCAATCAGCCCCAGCATTTT.

This clonotype has just a few counts. This chain uses TRBV14 with TRBJ2-3; 11 bases align to TRBD2. The CDR3 spans 16 residues. V dropped 2 bases and J dropped 5; count of bases not matched to a gene: 6. The V gene's germline CDR1 is SGHDN and CDR2 FVKESK. The CDR3 sequence: CASSQRLAGLIDTQYF. The CDR3 nucleotides are TGTGCCAGCAGCCAACGACTAGCGGGGTTAATAGATACGCAGTATTTT.